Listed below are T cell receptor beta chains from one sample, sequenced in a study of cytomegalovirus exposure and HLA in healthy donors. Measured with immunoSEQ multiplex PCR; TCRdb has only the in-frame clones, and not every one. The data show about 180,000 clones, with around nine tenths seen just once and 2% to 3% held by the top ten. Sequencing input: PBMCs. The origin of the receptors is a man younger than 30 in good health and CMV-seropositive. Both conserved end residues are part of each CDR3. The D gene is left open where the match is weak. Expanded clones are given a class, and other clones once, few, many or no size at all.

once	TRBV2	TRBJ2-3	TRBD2	CASSVASGGTDTQYF	TGTGCCAGCAGTGTAGCTAGCGGGGGCACAGATACGCAGTATTTT
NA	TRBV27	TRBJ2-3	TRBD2	CASRRVLLAGGTDTQYF	TGTGCCAGCAGGAGGGTCTTACTAGCGGGGGGCACAGATACGCAGTATTTT
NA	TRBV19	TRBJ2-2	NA	CASTGVGTGELFF	TGTGCCAGTACGGGGGTGGGAACCGGGGAGCTGTTTTTT
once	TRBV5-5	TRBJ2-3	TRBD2	CASSSRPGGDTQYF	TGTGCCAGCAGCTCCCGCCCGGGGGGAGATACGCAGTATTTT
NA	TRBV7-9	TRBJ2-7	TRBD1	CASSFMGQGHEQYF	TGTGCCAGCAGCTTTATGGGACAGGGTCACGAGCAGTACTTC
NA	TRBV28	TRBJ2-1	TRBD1	CASSLVPGQGQFEQFF	TGTGCCAGCAGTTTGGTCCCGGGACAGGGCCAATTTGAGCAGTTCTTC
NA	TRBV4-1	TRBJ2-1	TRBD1	CASSPRQGGGNEQFF	TGCGCCAGCAGCCCCCGACAGGGTGGTGGCAATGAGCAGTTCTTC
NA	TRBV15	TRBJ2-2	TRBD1	CATGTGSTGELFF	TGTGCCACCGGGACAGGGAGCACCGGGGAGCTGTTTTTT
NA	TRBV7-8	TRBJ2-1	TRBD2	CASSSRTSGNNNEQFF	TGTGCCAGCAGCTCGAGGACTAGCGGGAACAACAATGAGCAGTTCTTC
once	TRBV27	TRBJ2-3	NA	CASSSGQYTQYF	TGTGCCAGCAGTTCCGGACAGTATACGCAGTATTTT
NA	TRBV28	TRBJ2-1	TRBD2	CASSPLAGPYNEQFF	TGTGCCAGCAGTCCCTTAGCGGGCCCCTACAATGAGCAGTTCTTC
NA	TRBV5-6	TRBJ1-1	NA	CASSRSGHPLF	TGTGCCAGCAGCCGGTCGGGACACCCATTATTT
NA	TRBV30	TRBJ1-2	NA	CAWSRGGNYGYTF	TGTGCCTGGAGTCGAGGGGGTAACTATGGCTACACCTTC
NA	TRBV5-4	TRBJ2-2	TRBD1	CASSEYRGRGGELFF	TGTGCCAGCAGCGAGTACAGGGGTAGAGGCGGGGAGCTGTTTTTT
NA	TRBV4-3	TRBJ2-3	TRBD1	CASSQEGFSGGDTQYF	TGCGCCAGCAGCCAAGAGGGCTTCTCAGGGGGCGATACGCAGTATTTT
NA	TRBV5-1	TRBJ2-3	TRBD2	CASWSGGPVDTQYF	TGCGCCAGTTGGAGCGGGGGGCCGGTGGATACGCAGTATTTT
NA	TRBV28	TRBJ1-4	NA	CASSFGGNEKLFF	TGTGCCAGCAGTTTCGGAGGTAATGAAAAACTGTTTTTT
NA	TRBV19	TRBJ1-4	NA	CASSIRGTTSTNEKLFF	TGTGCCAGTAGTATCCGGGGGACTACGTCAACTAATGAAAAACTGTTTTTT
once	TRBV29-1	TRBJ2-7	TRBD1	CSGGQGGAYEQYF	TGCAGCGGAGGACAGGGAGGTGCCTACGAGCAGTACTTC
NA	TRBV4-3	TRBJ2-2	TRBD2	CASRGGTGELFF	TGCGCCAGCAGGGGGGGGACCGGGGAGCTGTTTTTT
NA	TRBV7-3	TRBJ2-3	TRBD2	CASSLGREGSTDTQYF	TGTGCCAGCAGCTTAGGCAGGGAGGGGAGCACAGATACGCAGTATTTT
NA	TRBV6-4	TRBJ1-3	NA	CAAHGDQKSSGNTIYF	TGTGCCGCCCACGGAGACCAAAAGAGCTCTGGAAACACCATATATTTT